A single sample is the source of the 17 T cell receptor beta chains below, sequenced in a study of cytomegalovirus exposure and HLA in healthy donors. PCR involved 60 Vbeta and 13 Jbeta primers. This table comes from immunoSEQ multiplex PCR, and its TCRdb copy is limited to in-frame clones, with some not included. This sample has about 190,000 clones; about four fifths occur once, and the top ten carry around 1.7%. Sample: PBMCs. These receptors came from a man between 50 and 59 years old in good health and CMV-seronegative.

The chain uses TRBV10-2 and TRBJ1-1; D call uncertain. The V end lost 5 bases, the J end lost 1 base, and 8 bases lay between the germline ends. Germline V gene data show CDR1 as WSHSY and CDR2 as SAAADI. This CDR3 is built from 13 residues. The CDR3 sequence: CASSRLGNTEAFF. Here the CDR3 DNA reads TGCGCCAGCAGTCGACTCGGGAACACTGAAGCTTTCTTT.

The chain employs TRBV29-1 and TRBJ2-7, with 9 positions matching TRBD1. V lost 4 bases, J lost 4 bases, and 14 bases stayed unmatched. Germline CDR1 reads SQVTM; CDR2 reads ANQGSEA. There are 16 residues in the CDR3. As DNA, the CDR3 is TGCAGCGTTGGGGCCGGGACAGGGACACTTCTGTACGAGCAGTACTTC. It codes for CSVGAGTGTLLYEQYF.

CDR3 protein: CASSPTAGVAGDRGNEQFF. The DNA of the CDR3 is TGTGCCAGCAGCCCTACCGCGGGGGTAGCGGGGGATCGGGGCAATGAGCAGTTCTTC. The chain links TRBV9 to TRBJ2-1; 9 bases are shared with TRBD2. The trim removed 4 bases at V and 6 bases at J, leaving 20 bases unmatched. CDR3 size: 19 residues. Germline V CDR1 and CDR2: SGDLS, YYNGEE.

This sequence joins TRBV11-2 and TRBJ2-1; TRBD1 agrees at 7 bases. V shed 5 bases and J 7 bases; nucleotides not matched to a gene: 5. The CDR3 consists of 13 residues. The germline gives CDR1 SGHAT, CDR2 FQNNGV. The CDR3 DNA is TGTGCCAGCAGCCTCGGACAGGTAAATGAGCAGTTCTTC. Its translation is CASSLGQVNEQFF.

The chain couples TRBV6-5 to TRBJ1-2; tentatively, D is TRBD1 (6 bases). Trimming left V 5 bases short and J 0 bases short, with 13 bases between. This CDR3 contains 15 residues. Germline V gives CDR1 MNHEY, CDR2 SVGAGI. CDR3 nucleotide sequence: TGTGCCAGCAGTAGGGGGGGACAAGCTAACTATGGCTACACCTTC. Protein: CASSRGGQANYGYTF.

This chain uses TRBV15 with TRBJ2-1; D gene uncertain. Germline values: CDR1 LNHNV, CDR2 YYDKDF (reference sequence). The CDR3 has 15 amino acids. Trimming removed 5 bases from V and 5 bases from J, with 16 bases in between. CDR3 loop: CATSSRLQYNNEQFF. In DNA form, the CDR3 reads TGTGCCACCAGCTCACGACTCCAGTATAACAATGAGCAGTTCTTC.

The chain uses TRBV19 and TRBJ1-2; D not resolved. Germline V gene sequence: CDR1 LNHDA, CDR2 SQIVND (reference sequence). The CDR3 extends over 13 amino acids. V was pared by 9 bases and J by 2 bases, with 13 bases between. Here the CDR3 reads CASGSGENYGYTF. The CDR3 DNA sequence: TGTGCCAGCGGCTCCGGGGAGAACTATGGCTACACCTTC.

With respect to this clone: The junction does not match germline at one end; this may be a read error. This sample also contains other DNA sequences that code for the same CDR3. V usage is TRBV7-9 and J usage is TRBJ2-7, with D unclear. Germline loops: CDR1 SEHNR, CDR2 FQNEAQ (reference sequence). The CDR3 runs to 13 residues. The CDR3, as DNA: TGTTCCAGCAGTTCGACTGTCGCCTACGAGCAGTACTTC. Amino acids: CSSSSTVAYEQYF. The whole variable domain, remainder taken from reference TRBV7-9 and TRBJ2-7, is DTGVSQNPRHKITKRGQNVTFRCDPISEHNRLYWYRQTLGQGPEFLTYFQNEAQLEKSRLLSDRFSAERPKGSFSTLEIQRTEQGDSAMYLCSSSSTVAYEQYFGPGTRLTVT.

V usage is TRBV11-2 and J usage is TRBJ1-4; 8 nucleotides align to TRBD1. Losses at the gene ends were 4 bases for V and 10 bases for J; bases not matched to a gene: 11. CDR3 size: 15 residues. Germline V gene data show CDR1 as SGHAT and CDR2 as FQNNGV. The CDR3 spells CASSSLRDRPRKLFF. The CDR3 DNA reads TGTGCCAGCAGCTCCCTCCGGGACAGGCCGAGAAAACTGTTTTTT. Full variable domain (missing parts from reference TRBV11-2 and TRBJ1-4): EAGVAQSPRYKIIEKRQSVAFWCNPISGHATLYWYQQILGQGPKLLIQFQNNGVVDDSQLPKDRFSAERLKGVDSTLKIQPAKLEDSAVYLCASSSLRDRPRKLFFGSGTQLSVL.

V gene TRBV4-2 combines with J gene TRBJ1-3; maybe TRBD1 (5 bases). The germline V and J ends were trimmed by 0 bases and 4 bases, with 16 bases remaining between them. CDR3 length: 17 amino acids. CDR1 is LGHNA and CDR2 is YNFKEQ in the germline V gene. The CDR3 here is CASSQDPAGQGGNTIYF. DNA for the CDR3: TGTGCCAGCAGCCAAGACCCCGCAGGGCAAGGGGGAAACACCATATATTTT.

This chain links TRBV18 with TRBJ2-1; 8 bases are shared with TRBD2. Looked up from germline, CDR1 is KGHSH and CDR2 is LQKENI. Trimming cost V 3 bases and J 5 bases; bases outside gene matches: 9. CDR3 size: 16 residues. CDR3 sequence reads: CASSPEIAGPNNEQFF. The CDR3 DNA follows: TGTGCCAGCTCACCGGAAATAGCGGGACCCAACAATGAGCAGTTCTTC.

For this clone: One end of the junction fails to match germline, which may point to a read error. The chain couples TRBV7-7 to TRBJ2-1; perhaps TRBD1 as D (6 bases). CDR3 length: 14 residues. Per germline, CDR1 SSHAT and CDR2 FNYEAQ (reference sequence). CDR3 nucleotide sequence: TGTGCTAGCACCCGCTTACAGGGTAACAATGAGCAGTTCTTC. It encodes CASTRLQGNNEQFF.

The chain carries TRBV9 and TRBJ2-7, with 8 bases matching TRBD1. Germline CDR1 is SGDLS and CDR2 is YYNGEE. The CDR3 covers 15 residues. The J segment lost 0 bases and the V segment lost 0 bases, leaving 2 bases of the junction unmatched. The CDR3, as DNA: TGTGCCAGCAGCGTAGGGACAGGGTACTCCTACGAGCAGTACTTC. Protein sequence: CASSVGTGYSYEQYF.

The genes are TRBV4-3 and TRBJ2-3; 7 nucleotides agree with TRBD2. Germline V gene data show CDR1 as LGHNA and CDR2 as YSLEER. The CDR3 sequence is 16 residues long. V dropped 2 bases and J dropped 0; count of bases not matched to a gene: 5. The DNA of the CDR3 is TGCGCCAGCAGCCAAAAAACGCGGGGGAGCACAGATACGCAGTATTTT. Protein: CASSQKTRGSTDTQYF.

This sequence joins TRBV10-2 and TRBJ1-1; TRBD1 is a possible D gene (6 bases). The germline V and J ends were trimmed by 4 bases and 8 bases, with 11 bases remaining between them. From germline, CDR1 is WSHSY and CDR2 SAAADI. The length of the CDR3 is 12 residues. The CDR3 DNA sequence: TGCGCCAGCAGTGGTACCGGGACAGAAGCTTTCTTT. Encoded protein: CASSGTGTEAFF.

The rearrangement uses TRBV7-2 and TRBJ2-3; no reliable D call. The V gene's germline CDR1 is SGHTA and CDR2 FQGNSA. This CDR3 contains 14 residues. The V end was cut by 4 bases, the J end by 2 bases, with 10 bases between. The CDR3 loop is CASSSRVNTDTQYF. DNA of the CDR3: TGTGCCAGCAGCTCCCGGGTGAACACAGATACGCAGTATTTT.

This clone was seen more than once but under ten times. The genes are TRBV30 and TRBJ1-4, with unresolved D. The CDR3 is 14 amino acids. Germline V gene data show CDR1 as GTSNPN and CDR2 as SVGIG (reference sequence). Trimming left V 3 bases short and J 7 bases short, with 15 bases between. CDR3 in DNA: TGTGCCTGGAGCCCGTACGGGTTGCGTGAAAAACTGTTTTTT. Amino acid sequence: CAWSPYGLREKLFF.